This T cell receptor beta chain stems from a study of T cells in Graves' hyperthyroidism and ophthalmopathy. There are 15 residues in the CDR3. Deletions cut 4 bases from V and 6 bases from J, with 15 bases between. TCR beta CDR3 region amplification was performed from RNA transcripts. A first-round RT-PCR of the TCR CDR3 used the HTBI primer set. Each CDR3 protein gets one entry after TCRdb re-called the multiplex PCR reads with MiXCR. The sample records about 570,000 distinct CDR3 sequences, about 45% being singletons. J is TRBJ2-2 and V is TRBV12-3 or TRBV12-4, with a weak D call TRBD2 (6 bases). Sequenced input: peripheral blood or thyroid tissue (not recorded which). The sequence was obtained from an adult woman with Graves' disease, either hyperthyroidism or ophthalmopathy (not recorded which). The CDR3 nucleotides are TGTGCCAGCAGTTGGCCGGGAGTTATGGCCGGGGAGCTGTTTTTT. Translated, it gives CASSWPGVMAGELFF.